The rows below give T cell receptor beta chains drawn from one sample of a study of CD8+CD57+ T cells in acquired aplastic anemia. Each CDR3 protein gets one entry after TCRdb re-called the reads with MiXCR. This sample carries about 240,000 distinct CDR3 sequences, 40% to 50% of them seen once, and the ten largest clones take over 7.5%. Sequencing used sorted CD4+, CD8+, or CD8+CD57+ T cells (not recorded which) from PBMCs. The receptors stem from a human donor with aplastic anemia. The CDR3 runs from the conserved cysteine through the conserved F or W. D genes are given only for firm matches. Clone size appears in some rows only: once, few, many, or a class for an expanded clone.

v_call	clone_size	d_call	j_call	cdr3_nt	cdr3_aa
TRBV24-1	-	TRBD1	TRBJ1-2	TGCAGTGCGCGACAGGGGCCGGGCTATGGCTACACCTTT	CSARQGPGYGYTF
TRBV20-1	few	-	TRBJ2-7	TGCAGTGCTAGCGGTGGGCGCAATACCTACGAGCAGTACTTC	CSASGGRNTYEQYF
TRBV3-1	few	TRBD2	TRBJ2-7	TGTGCCAGCAGCCAAGATGGGTCGGGAGGAGTTAGCTCCTACGAGCAGTACTTC	CASSQDGSGGVSSYEQYF
TRBV5-8	many	-	TRBJ1-6	TGTGCCAGCAGCTTTCGTTGGTTTGGGCAGGGAGCATCACCCCTCCACTTT	CASSFRWFGQGASPLHF
TRBV27	-	TRBD1	TRBJ1-4	TGTGCCAGCAGGACCCAGGGGGCTACACTAAATGAAAAACTGTTTTTT	CASRTQGATLNEKLFF
TRBV29-1	many	TRBD1	TRBJ1-1	TGCAGCGTCCTGGGACAGTCCGAAGCTTTCTTT	CSVLGQSEAFF
TRBV29-1	-	TRBD2	TRBJ2-3	TGCAGCGTTGATAAGGGACTAGCGGGATCAGATACGCAGTATTTT	CSVDKGLAGSDTQYF
TRBV2	-	-	TRBJ2-1	TGTGCCAGCAGTGCCTCAGATAACAATGAGCAGTTCTTC	CASSASDNNEQFF
TRBV7-2	few	TRBD1	TRBJ1-5	TGTGCCAGCAGCGCCCCCACCGATCCCAGGGGGGGGGATCCCCGCAATCAGCCCCAGCATTTT	CASSAPTDPRGGDPRNQPQHF
TRBV4-1	many	-	TRBJ1-2	TGCGCCAGCAGCCACCACCATGGGGGGTATGGCTACACCTTC	CASSHHHGGYGYTF
TRBV2	-	TRBD1	TRBJ2-7	TGTGCCACGACAGGGGGTCTGTACGAGCAGTACTTC	CATTGGLYEQYF
TRBV5-4	-	-	TRBJ1-1	TGTGCCAGCAGCTTGAATAAGCAGAACACTGAAGCTTTCTTT	CASSLNKQNTEAFF